The TCR beta chain under discussion was sequenced for a study of cytomegalovirus exposure and HLA in healthy donors. This CDR3 has 15 amino acids. Germline loops: CDR1 KGHSH, CDR2 LQKENI. A remark on this clone: A junction boundary mismatches the germline segment, possibly from a read error.

The assay was immunoSEQ multiplex PCR, and TCRdb's table has in-frame clones only and misses some. There are some 130,000 clones in the sample; roughly nine tenths occur only once, and 0.95% to 1.5% lies in the top ten. This TCR was recovered from a woman aged 18-29 years in good health and CMV-seronegative. This sequence joins TRBV18 and TRBJ1-5, with D unclear. The sequencing input was PBMCs. The CDR3 sequence: CASSPPVSSDQPQHF. In DNA, the CDR3 is TGTGCCAGCTCACCACCGGTTAGTAGCGATCAGCCCCAGCATTTT.